This T cell receptor beta chain emerged from a study of cytomegalovirus exposure and HLA in healthy donors. Study-wide context: As an earlier analysis found, about 179 million T cells yielded fewer than 130 million unique TCR beta sequences. Findings of the study overall: The records held CMV serostatus as the only immune exposure information. When analyzed later, the rates of TCR association showed variation by HLA locus, with DRB1 the most and HLA-C the fewest. Several of the most significant clusters were apparently associated with common viral pathogens in a later analysis.

PCR amplification relied on 60 Vbeta primers (plus 13 Jbeta primers). Clones were sequenced by immunoSEQ multiplex PCR, and TCRdb holds only the in-frame ones, with some missing. The data contain roughly 98,000 clones, around 82% of them singletons. A word on this clone: Its antigen is unknown.

The source material was PBMCs. The receptor comes from a man aged 40-49 years in good health and CMV-seronegative.

The CDR3 sequence is CASSSTGAETQYF. The CDR3 DNA is TGTGCCAGCAGCTCGACAGGGGCGGAGACCCAGTACTTC. The V gene is TRBV7-9, the J gene TRBJ2-5, with 8 bases identical to TRBD1. V trimming: 4 bases; J trimming: 5 bases; junction bases outside the gene matches: 3. Germline CDR1 is SEHNR and CDR2 is FQNEAQ (reference sequence). This CDR3 has 13 residues.